The TCR beta chain described here comes from a study of CD4 and CD8 cells across lung adenocarcinoma regions. This clonotype is medium-sized by share. Donors had localized lung adenocarcinoma, a non-small cell lung cancer. The germline CDR1 and CDR2 sequences are MNHNS and SASEGT. This CDR3 comprises 14 residues. V trimming: 0 bases; J trimming: 7 bases; junction bases outside the gene matches: 5. TCRdb reprocessed the PCR reads via MiXCR and lists one record per CDR3 protein. This table holds 5,000 to 6,000 distinct CDR3 sequences, around 50% found once. V is TRBV6-1 and J is TRBJ1-2, with TRBD1 identical over 7 bases. The origin of this receptor is a male donor with lung adenocarcinoma. The CD4 and CD8 labels of this study may be unreliable. The sequencing sample was made of CD4+ T cells from the margin of a lung tumor. CDR3 sequence (DNA): TGTGCCAGCAGTGAAGCTTCAGGGGGGTCTGGCTACACCTTC. Translation: CASSEASGGSGYTF.